The rows below give T cell receptor beta chains drawn from one sample of a study of blood T cell repertoires in COVID-19. The assay was immunoSEQ multiplex PCR, and TCRdb's table has in-frame clones only and misses some. In the table there are hundreds of thousands of clones, more than 85% of which are singletons. The sequenced sample was peripheral blood. The receptor set was obtained from a woman younger than 45 with acute or convalescent COVID-19. Both conserved end residues are part of each CDR3. A D gene is named only where the DNA matches it firmly. Clone size is given for some rows only: seen once, a few or many times, or a class if the clone is expanded.

>TRBJ2-1|TRBV19|-|TRBD1
CASSTDRGRNEQFF
TGTGCCAGTAGTACCGACAGGGGGAGGAATGAGCAGTTCTTC
>TRBJ2-6|TRBV5-1|-|-
CATIPPPDRLRSGANVLTF
TGCGCCACCATTCCTCCCCCGGACAGATTACGCTCTGGGGCCAACGTCCTGACTTTC
>TRBJ1-2|TRBV6-6|-|-
CASSYSTENGYTF
TGTGCCAGCAGTTACTCGACAGAGAATGGCTACACCTTC
>TRBJ2-3|TRBV5-1|-|-
CASSLGMTGGADTQYF
TGCGCCAGCAGCTTGGGAATGACCGGAGGGGCAGATACGCAGTATTTT
>TRBJ1-1|TRBV5-1|-|-
CASSFGQGPTRAFF
TGCGCCAGCAGCTTTGGGCAGGGCCCCACCAGGGCTTTCTTT
>TRBJ1-1|TRBV5-5|-|-
CASSLDYNEAFF
TGTGCCAGCAGCCTTGACTACAATGAAGCTTTCTTT
>TRBJ1-1|TRBV6-5|-|-
CASSYWGGGDTEAFF
TGTGCCAGCAGTTACTGGGGGGGCGGGGACACTGAAGCTTTCTTT
>TRBJ1-3|TRBV6-6|-|-
CASSPPGTAGNTIYF
TGTGCCAGCAGCCCACCAGGAACGGCTGGAAACACCATATATTTT
>TRBJ2-1|TRBV19|-|TRBD2
CGAGDYNEQFF
TGTGGGGCGGGGGACTACAATGAGCAGTTCTTC
>TRBJ1-3|TRBV14|once|-
CASSHRPGNENTIYF
TGTGCCAGCAGCCATCGGCCGGGGAACGAAAACACCATATATTTT
>TRBJ1-1|TRBV5-4|-|-
CASSLEGLAEAFF
TGTGCCAGCAGCCTCGAGGGACTTGCTGAAGCTTTCTTT
>TRBJ2-7|TRBV7-2|-|-
CASSLDSSDYEQYF
TGTGCCAGCAGCTTAGACAGTAGCGACTACGAGCAGTACTTC
>TRBJ1-2|TRBV3-1/TRBV3-2|-|TRBD1
CASSQSNRGYRYGYTF
TGTGCCAGCAGCCAGTCGAACAGGGGGTATCGCTATGGCTACACCTTC
>TRBJ2-4|TRBV5-4|-|-
CASSTKGEGKNIQYF
TGTGCCAGCAGCACTAAGGGGGAGGGCAAAAACATTCAGTACTTC
>TRBJ2-2|TRBV5-1|few|TRBD1
CASVRGGTNTGELFF
TGCGCCAGCGTTAGAGGGGGCACGAACACCGGGGAGCTGTTTTTT
>TRBJ2-2|TRBV7-6|-|TRBD2
CASSNPSGGGGTGELFF
TGTGCCAGCAGCAATCCTAGCGGGGGCGGGGGCACCGGGGAGCTGTTTTTT
>TRBJ2-1|TRBV7-2|-|TRBD2
CASSLAAGFSYNEQFF
TGTGCCAGCAGCTTAGCAGCGGGGTTCTCCTACAATGAGCAGTTCTTC
>TRBJ2-3|TRBV5-1|-|TRBD1
CASSSDRGSFTDTQYF
TGCGCCAGCAGCTCGGACAGGGGGTCTTTCACAGATACGCAGTATTTT
>TRBJ2-1|TRBV4-1|-|TRBD1
CASSQVGDRGGNEQFF
TGCGCCAGCAGCCAAGTTGGGGACAGGGGCGGGAATGAGCAGTTCTTC
>TRBJ2-7|TRBV6-6|-|TRBD2
CASTGLAAYEQYF
TGTGCCAGCACAGGACTAGCCGCCTACGAGCAGTACTTC
>TRBJ2-1|TRBV7-8|once|TRBD2
CASSLNSGLVNNEQFF
TGTGCCAGCAGCTTAAATTCGGGACTAGTTAACAATGAGCAGTTCTTC
>TRBJ2-3|TRBV27|-|TRBD1
CASGTGVVDTQYF
TGTGCCAGCGGGACAGGGGTTGTAGATACGCAGTATTTT
>TRBJ2-5|TRBV5-1|once|TRBD1
CASSLGTSGTGGQETQYF
TGCGCCAGCAGCTTGGGGACCTCCGGGACAGGGGGACAAGAGACCCAGTACTTC
>TRBJ2-6|TRBV19|-|TRBD1
CASTSDRGRTGANVLTF
TGTGCCAGTACCTCGGACAGGGGGCGAACTGGGGCCAACGTCCTGACTTTC
>TRBJ2-7|TRBV11-2|-|-
CASSLSVGETYEQYF
TGTGCCAGCAGTTTGAGTGTCGGGGAGACCTACGAGCAGTACTTC
>TRBJ1-5|TRBV2|-|TRBD1
CASSGGEPQHF
TGTGCCAGTTCAGGGGGCGAGCCCCAGCATTTT
>TRBJ2-7|TRBV7-3|-|TRBD2
CASSLNQRGGREQYF
TGTGCCAGCAGCTTAAACCAGCGGGGGGGCCGCGAGCAGTACTTC
>TRBJ1-1|TRBV3-1/TRBV3-2|-|-
CASSQGTGEAFF
TGTGCCAGCAGCCAAGGCACGGGTGAAGCTTTCTTT
>TRBJ2-2|TRBV9|-|-
CASSVDIIPGYRELFF
TGTGCCAGCAGCGTAGATATCATCCCCGGGTACCGGGAGCTGTTTTTT
>TRBJ1-1|TRBV14|-|TRBD1
CASSRSGQGNTEAFF
TGTGCCAGCAGCCGATCTGGACAGGGGAACACTGAAGCTTTCTTT
>TRBJ1-5|TRBV6-4|-|-
CASSDHGLHYSNQPQHF
TGTGCCAGCAGTGACCATGGTCTCCACTATAGCAATCAGCCCCAGCATTTT
>TRBJ2-3|TRBV6-5|-|TRBD1
CASRLTTGGRVTQYF
TGTGCCAGCAGACTAACTACAGGGGGCAGGGTTACGCAGTATTTT
>TRBJ2-3|TRBV5-4|-|-
CASSLVLRGRTDTQYF
TGTGCCAGCAGCTTGGTGTTGCGGGGGCGCACAGATACGCAGTATTTT
>TRBJ1-1|TRBV18|few|TRBD1
CASQKTGVNTEAFF
TGTGCCAGCCAAAAGACAGGGGTGAACACTGAAGCTTTCTTT
>TRBJ1-1|TRBV12-5|-|-
CASALREGRGSGMNTEAFF
TGTGCTAGTGCCCTTAGAGAGGGCAGGGGAAGTGGGATGAACACTGAAGCTTTCTTT
>TRBJ2-1|TRBV9|-|TRBD1
CASSPRQGINEQFF
TGTGCCAGCAGCCCGAGACAGGGTATTAATGAGCAGTTCTTC
>TRBJ1-6|TRBV5-1|-|-
CASSLGPDTANSPLHF
TGCGCCAGCAGCTTGGGTCCGGACACGGCTAATTCACCCCTCCACTTT
>TRBJ2-5|TRBV7-9|-|-
CASSATGFSEYF
TGTGCCAGCAGTGCTACAGGGTTTTCTGAGTACTTC
>TRBJ1-6|TRBV19|few|TRBD1
CASSVDGQGDSPLHF
TGTGCCAGTAGTGTGGACGGACAGGGCGATTCACCCCTCCACTTT
>TRBJ1-4|TRBV6-6|once|-
CASKLRQANEKLFF
TGTGCCAGCAAGTTGAGACAGGCAAATGAAAAACTGTTTTTT
>TRBJ1-4|TRBV27|-|-
CASSTGNFGEKLFF
TGTGCCAGCAGCACAGGGAATTTTGGTGAAAAACTGTTTTTT
>TRBJ1-6|TRBV6-5|-|-
CASSREYNSPLHF
TGTGCCAGCAGCCGGGAGTATAATTCACCCCTCCACTTT
>TRBJ2-5|TRBV7-3|-|TRBD2
CASSLSRSAGGYQETQYF
TGTGCCAGCAGCTTAAGTCGGTCAGCGGGGGGATACCAAGAGACCCAGTACTTC
>TRBJ2-5|TRBV5-1|-|-
CASSLEGVGETQYF
TGCGCCAGCAGCTTGGAGGGGGTAGGAGAGACCCAGTACTTC
>TRBJ2-1|TRBV5-1|-|-
CASSSSGRVWDNEQFF
TGCGCCAGCAGCTCTTCCGGCAGGGTTTGGGACAATGAGCAGTTCTTC
>TRBJ2-1|TRBV30|-|-
CAWGKGISTDEQFF
TGTGCCTGGGGGAAGGGGATAAGTACGGATGAGCAGTTCTTC
>TRBJ2-2|TRBV29-1|few|TRBD2
CSVVLARTGELFF
TGCAGCGTTGTACTAGCGAGGACCGGGGAGCTGTTTTTT
>TRBJ1-4|TRBV2|once|TRBD1
CASLRDRGDEKLFF
TGTGCCAGCCTCCGGGACAGGGGTGATGAAAAACTGTTTTTT
>TRBJ2-3|TRBV28|-|TRBD2
CASIPLAGGLSSHLDTQYF
TGTGCCAGCATCCCCTTAGCGGGGGGCTTGTCCAGTCACTTAGATACGCAGTATTTT
>TRBJ1-6|TRBV2|-|-
CASSETSGYNSPLHF
TGTGCCAGCAGTGAAACCTCCGGCTATAATTCACCCCTCCACTTT
>TRBJ2-2|TRBV5-1|-|-
CASSLGPTNTGELFF
TGCGCCAGCAGCTTGGGGCCAACGAACACCGGGGAGCTGTTTTTT
>TRBJ1-5|TRBV18|once|-
CASSPTAYSNQPQHF
TGTGCCAGCTCACCTACAGCTTATAGCAATCAGCCCCAGCATTTT
>TRBJ2-1|TRBV24-1|-|-
CATGSRDYSYNEQFF
TGTGCCACCGGAAGCAGAGACTACTCCTACAATGAGCAGTTCTTC
>TRBJ2-1|TRBV11-2|-|TRBD2
CASSLRREGPYNEQFF
TGTGCCAGCAGCTTACGACGGGAGGGGCCCTACAATGAGCAGTTCTTC
>TRBJ2-7|TRBV5-1|-|TRBD1
CASSPGDRDSYEQYF
TGCGCCAGCAGCCCAGGGGACAGGGACTCCTACGAGCAGTACTTC
>TRBJ1-2|TRBV28|-|-
CASRPGHFNYGYTF
TGTGCCAGCAGACCGGGACACTTTAACTATGGCTACACCTTC
>TRBJ1-6|TRBV6-5|-|-
CASSTAAGNSPLHF
TGTGCCAGCAGTACGGCAGCGGGTAATTCACCCCTCCACTTT